The 26 T cell receptor beta chains in this list originate from one sample, sequenced in a study of CD8 T cells in ankylosing spondylitis (dated by TCRdb to 2017 to 2019). The research as a whole found: Blood from ankylosing spondylitis patients appeared to be characterized by a TCR beta motif made up of under ten highly homologous amino acid variants.

Libraries were prepared through 5' RACE. Sequencing relied on an Illumina HiSeq 2500. The raw public reads went through TCRdb reprocessing: fastp at Q25, MiXCR clone calling, in-frame beta chains kept. Identical CDR3 protein sequences are pooled into one entry, listed with their most common genes and DNA. This sample lists hundreds of thousands of distinct CDR3 sequences; 12% were detected once. Under 0.6% of the sample rests with the top ten. No antigen is known for these receptors. Sequenced input: blood, either unsorted or a sorted T cell fraction (not recorded which). These TCRs come from a male donor with ankylosing spondylitis.

The sample holds a few counts of this clonotype. The chain recombines TRBV28 with TRBJ1-2, with a possible D match to TRBD1 (6 bases). Per the germline V gene, CDR1 is MDHEN and CDR2 is SYDVKM. The CDR3 has 15 amino acids. V was shortened by 5 bases and J by 5 bases, with 18 bases between the two germline ends. CDR3 in amino acids: CASSQPRDNSYGYTF. Here the CDR3 DNA reads TGTGCCAGCAGTCAACCGCGGGACAATTCATATGGCTACACCTTC.

As DNA, the CDR3 is TGCAGTGCCTGTACCGATAGCAATCAGCCCCAGCATTTT. Translation: CSACTDSNQPQHF. The genes are TRBV20-1 and TRBJ1-5; no firm D call. The germline V gene has CDR1 DFQATT and CDR2 SNEGSKA (reference sequence). Trimming stripped 6 bases from V and 0 bases from J, with 9 bases between. The CDR3 runs 13 residues.

The chain joins TRBV7-2 to TRBJ2-2, with no clear D. Trimming took off 6 bases at V and 8 bases at J, with 13 bases between the two ends. CDR1 is SGHTA, CDR2 FQGNSA, per germline. The length of the CDR3 is 13 residues. In nucleotides, the CDR3 is TGTGCCAGCAGTATGGGCCCGGAGGGGGAGCTGTTTTTT. This gives the protein CASSMGPEGELFF. Together with reference TRBV7-2 and TRBJ2-2, the CDR3 gives the full variable domain: GAGVSQSPSNKVTEKGKDVELRCDPISGHTALYWYRQSLGQGLEFLIYFQGNSAPDKSGLPSDRFSAERTGGSVSTLTIQRTQQEDSAVYLCASSMGPEGELFFGEGSRLTVL.

The chain recombines TRBV5-1 with TRBJ2-1, with D maybe TRBD2 (6 bases). CDR1 is SGHRS, CDR2 YFSETQ, per germline. The CDR3 is made up of 14 amino acids. The V end was cut by 4 bases, the J end by 8 bases, with 16 bases between. The CDR3: CASSISGTGDEQFF. The CDR3 nucleotides read TGCGCCAGCAGCATCTCCGGGACTGGGGATGAGCAGTTCTTC.

This clonotype was counted a few times. The chain has TRBV9 and TRBJ2-2; TRBD2 is a possible D gene (5 bases). The CDR3 spans 15 residues. Germline assignment: CDR1 SGDLS and CDR2 YYNGEE. V lost 4 bases to trimming and J lost 3 bases, with 13 bases between them. This CDR3 reads CASSPTEGYTGELFF. Here the CDR3 DNA reads TGTGCCAGCAGCCCTACAGAGGGATACACCGGGGAGCTGTTTTTT.

The chain has TRBV9 and TRBJ2-3; D not certain. From germline, CDR1 is SGDLS and CDR2 YYNGEE. Trimming pared 0 bases from V and 6 bases from J, leaving 11 bases between. The CDR3 loop spans 14 amino acids. CDR3 in DNA: TGTGCCAGCAGCGTAGAAGCCCACTCGGATACGCAGTATTTT. This codes for CASSVEAHSDTQYF.

The V call is TRBV6-5, the J call TRBJ2-5, with a possible D match to TRBD2 (6 bases). From germline, CDR1 is MNHEY and CDR2 SVGAGI. The CDR3 spans 14 residues. The V gene lost 6 bases and the J gene lost 5 bases, with 16 bases spanning the gap. The DNA of the CDR3 is TGTGCCAGCAGCGCGCTTAGGAGGGAGGAGACCCAGTACTTC. Amino acids: CASSALRREETQYF.

This clonotype was observed a handful of times. The chain couples TRBV7-2 to TRBJ2-3; 7 bases fit TRBD2. The CDR3 sequence is 14 residues long. CDR1 SGHTA and CDR2 FQGNSA come from the germline V gene. The J segment lost 4 bases and the V segment lost 6 bases, leaving 7 bases of the junction unmatched. The CDR3 DNA is TGTGCCAGCAGGAGGCGGGGGTCGGCAGATACGCAGTATTTT. Translation gives CASRRRGSADTQYF.

The rearrangement links TRBV6-1 to TRBJ2-1; D not resolved. V was cut by 10 bases and J by 2 bases, with 12 bases left in between. Germline V gene data show CDR1 as MNHNS and CDR2 as SASEGT. The CDR3 is 13 residues long. CDR3 loop: CATRLDTYNEQFF. In DNA, the CDR3 is TGTGCCACAAGACTCGATACCTACAATGAGCAGTTCTTC.

This chain connects TRBV20-1 to TRBJ2-7, with D maybe TRBD2 (5 bases). The CDR3 extends over 13 amino acids. Germline V lookup: CDR1 DFQATT, CDR2 SNEGSKA (reference sequence). The ends were cut back, 5 bases at V and 2 bases at J, with 13 bases in the middle. CDR3 bases: TGCAGTGCTGGCAGGACTTTCACCTACGAGCAGTACTTC. It yields the protein CSAGRTFTYEQYF.

A few counts support this clonotype. The J gene is TRBJ2-7, the V gene TRBV7-9; the match to TRBD1 covers 8 bases. Germline lookup yields CDR1 SEHNR and CDR2 FQNEAQ (reference sequence). The CDR3 is 14 residues long. Trimming cost V 6 bases and J 2 bases; bases outside gene matches: 6. CDR3 in DNA: TGTGCCAGCAGGAAGACAGGGGATCCCTACGAGCAGTACTTC. Translation: CASRKTGDPYEQYF.

This chain joins TRBV30 and TRBJ2-7, with D maybe TRBD2 (5 bases). Trimming removed 0 bases at V and 2 bases at J, with 11 bases between. The CDR3 is made up of 14 amino acids. The germline V gene encodes CDR1 GTSNPN and CDR2 SVGIG (reference sequence). This CDR3 is CAWSVAGDTYEQYF. The DNA of the CDR3 is TGTGCCTGGAGTGTCGCGGGTGACACCTACGAGCAGTACTTC.

As DNA, the CDR3 is TGTGCCAGCAGTTCGCAGAGGATTTCACCCCTCCACTTT. As protein: CASSSQRISPLHF. This chain connects TRBV7-2 to TRBJ1-6; D is undetermined. The germline V gene encodes CDR1 SGHTA and CDR2 FQGNSA. The CDR3 extends over 13 amino acids. V was pared by 6 bases and J by 9 bases, with 12 bases between.

The chain couples TRBV6-5 to TRBJ2-2, with TRBD1 identical over 9 bases. The CDR3 consists of 14 residues. Germline values: CDR1 MNHEY, CDR2 SVGAGI. V shed 7 bases, J shed 7 bases, and the junction held 7 bases outside the gene matches. CDR3 DNA sequence: TGTGCCAGCACTTCCGGACAGGGGTACGGGGAGCTGTTTTTT. Amino acid sequence: CASTSGQGYGELFF.

This chain uses TRBV3-1 with TRBJ2-7; 8 bases map to TRBD2. The length of the CDR3 is 16 residues. The V gene end was trimmed by 1 base and the J gene end by 3 bases; junction bases not matched to a gene: 8. Germline values: CDR1 LGHDT, CDR2 YNNKEL (reference sequence). DNA of the CDR3: TGTGCCAGCAGCCAAGCCCCGACTAGCGCGGGCTACGAGCAGTACTTC. Its translation: CASSQAPTSAGYEQYF.

The chain recombines TRBV7-8 with TRBJ2-2; a weak D match, TRBD1 (6 bases). Per germline, CDR1 SGHVS and CDR2 FQNEAQ. The V end lost 5 bases, the J end lost 0 bases, and 13 bases lay between the germline ends. The CDR3 is 16 residues long. The CDR3 here is CASSRTGHSNTGELFF. CDR3 DNA sequence: TGTGCCAGCAGCAGAACGGGACACTCGAACACCGGGGAGCTGTTTTTT.

The V gene is TRBV20-1, the J gene TRBJ1-1, with no clear D. CDR1 DFQATT and CDR2 SNEGSKA come from the germline V gene (reference sequence). Trimming cost V 0 bases and J 6 bases, with 14 bases left between them. There are 14 residues in the CDR3. Here the CDR3 DNA reads TGCAGTGCTAGAGATTTTGGGAGGTTCCCTGAAGCTTTCTTT. It specifies CSARDFGRFPEAFF.

This clonotype showed up just a few times. V is TRBV5-1 and J is TRBJ2-4; TRBD1 agrees at 10 bases. The CDR3 is 17 residues long. The germline V gene has CDR1 SGHRS and CDR2 YFSETQ. V trimming: 1 base; J trimming: 1 base; junction bases outside the gene matches: 5. The CDR3 DNA follows: TGCGCCAGCAGCTTGTGGGACAGGGGCTCGGCCAAAAACATTCAGTACTTC. Translated: CASSLWDRGSAKNIQYF.

This clonotype has ten or more counts. The chain has TRBV20-1 and TRBJ1-2; D is uncertain. Trimming took off 4 bases at V and 2 bases at J, with 8 bases between the two ends. This CDR3 comprises 12 residues. Germline CDR1 and CDR2: DFQATT and SNEGSKA (reference sequence). This CDR3 is CSAMGSNYGYTF. As DNA, the CDR3 is TGCAGTGCTATGGGGTCGAACTATGGCTACACCTTC.

The chain carries TRBV4-2 and TRBJ1-1, with TRBD1 as a possible D gene (6 bases). This CDR3 is 16 amino acids long. Germline V CDR1 and CDR2: LGHNA, YNFKEQ. Trimming left V 0 bases short and J 5 bases short, with 16 bases between. CDR3 loop: CASSQDLVGARTEAFF. For the CDR3, the DNA is TGTGCCAGCAGCCAAGATCTCGTGGGGGCTCGGACTGAAGCTTTCTTT.

CDR3 in DNA: TGTGCCAGCAGCCAGCATACAGGGCTTGTCAACAATGAGCAGTTCTTC. This gives the protein CASSQHTGLVNNEQFF. The gene calls are TRBV4-2 and TRBJ2-1; a possible D gene is TRBD1 (6 bases). Germline assignment: CDR1 LGHNA and CDR2 YNFKEQ. This CDR3 is 16 amino acids long. V was clipped by 3 bases and J by 5 bases, with 17 bases between them.

This clonotype was counted a few times. The chain joins TRBV30 to TRBJ1-2; no clear D gene. Trimming shortened V by 0 bases and J by 1 base, and 9 bases separated the two germline ends. CDR3 length equals 14 residues. Germline CDR1 GTSNPN, CDR2 SVGIG (reference sequence). As DNA, the CDR3 is TGTGCCTGGAGTGTCCTGAGGTTTAACTATGGCTACACCTTC. Translation: CAWSVLRFNYGYTF.

This clonotype was found a few times. This sequence joins TRBV12-3 or TRBV12-4 and TRBJ1-1; 8 bases map to TRBD1. The CDR3 totals 14 residues. The trim removed 6 bases at V and 0 bases at J, leaving 3 bases unmatched. The DNA for the CDR3 is TGTGCCAGCAGAAGGACAGGGATGAACACTGAAGCTTTCTTT. It specifies CASRRTGMNTEAFF.

This clonotype was observed a handful of times. V is TRBV4-1 and J is TRBJ1-1; no reliable D call. V lost 4 bases, J lost 3 bases, and 18 bases lay in between. Per germline, CDR1 MGHRA and CDR2 YSYEKL. The CDR3 has 16 amino acids. Here the CDR3 DNA reads TGCGCCAGCAGCCCGGCGAGTTCGAGGGCCCACACTGAAGCTTTCTTT. Translation: CASSPASSRAHTEAFF.

The chain couples TRBV12-3 or TRBV12-4 to TRBJ2-2; 11 bases fit TRBD2. Trimming cost V 1 base and J 5 bases; bases outside gene matches: 9. This CDR3 is built from 18 residues. The CDR3 region has the DNA TGTGCCAGCAGTTTAGTAGCGGGAGGGAGAACGGGGACCGGGGAGCTGTTTTTT. This gives the protein CASSLVAGGRTGTGELFF.

The sample holds a few counts of this clonotype. This chain joins TRBV12-3 or TRBV12-4 and TRBJ2-1; tentative D call: TRBD2 (6 bases). This CDR3 region has 15 residues. Trimming removed 6 bases from V and 3 bases from J, with 15 bases in between. DNA for the CDR3: TGTGCCAGCAGCTCCCTCCGGGACTTCTACAATGAGCAGTTCTTC. The encoded protein is CASSSLRDFYNEQFF.